The clone carrying this TCR beta chain was seen a few times. What it recognizes is unknown. This record comes from a study of cytomegalovirus exposure and HLA in healthy donors. In the PCR, 60 Vbeta and 13 Jbeta primers were used. TCRdb's table, derived via immunoSEQ multiplex PCR, lists solely in-frame clones and lacks some. The sample carries roughly 300,000 clones, around 86% recorded once. The CDR3 length is 16 residues. The trim removed 2 bases at V and 1 base at J, leaving 4 bases unmatched. Germline CDR1 is SEHNR and CDR2 is FQNEAQ (reference sequence). Study-wide points: HLA-A and HLA-B allele assignments for most subjects were reportedly predicted accurately using TCR beta sequences. Most TCR sequences were seen very rarely across donors, but some public TCRs occurred in many.

Sequences were obtained from PBMCs. This sequence joins TRBV7-9 and TRBJ2-1; 8 positions agree with TRBD2. The clonotype was recovered from a man aged 40-50 years in good health and CMV-seropositive. CDR3 sequence: CASSLLQRGSYNEQFF. CDR3 bases: TGTGCCAGCAGCTTACTCCAGCGGGGGTCCTACAATGAGCAGTTCTTC. The variable domain in full, with the rest retrieved from reference TRBV7-9 and TRBJ2-1, is DTGVSQNPRHKITKRGQNVTFRCDPISEHNRLYWYRQTLGQGPEFLTYFQNEAQLEKSRLLSDRFSAERPKGSFSTLEIQRTEQGDSAMYLCASSLLQRGSYNEQFFGPGTRLTVL.